In this sample, the clone carrying this T cell receptor (beta chain) turned up a few times. The library came from three nested PCR rounds adapted from ARM-PCR protocols. Using its own MiXCR run on the multiplex PCR reads, TCRdb lists one record per CDR3 protein. The sample yields fewer than 55,000 distinct CDR3 sequences, more than 60% seen once. This sample is part of a study of tumor and adjacent non-tumor tissue in lung cancer. In the study overall: The patients, approximately 9 men and several women, were about 30 to 85 with stage I to III disease.

The template was RNA from unsorted bulk tissue. Distant lung tissue was collected more than 3 cm away from the tumor edge. Germline V gives CDR1 KGHSH, CDR2 LQKENI. The length of the CDR3 is 15 residues. Losses at the gene ends were 3 bases for V and 5 bases for J; bases not matched to a gene: 3. The genes are TRBV18 and TRBJ2-1, with TRBD2 matching over 11 bases. This clonotype was sampled from a woman aged 40 to 50 with non-small cell lung cancer. Sequenced input: distant non-tumor lung tissue. CDR3 sequence (DNA): TGTGCCAGCTCACCCCCGACTAGCGGGAACAATGAGCAGTTCTTC. This codes for CASSPPTSGNNEQFF.